This TCR beta chain stems from a study of T-cell memory formation after mild COVID-19. Each CDR3 protein is one row after TCRdb ran MiXCR on the 5' RACE reads. The sample shows about 280,000 distinct CDR3 sequences, approximately 8.4% of them seen only once. This clonotype was picked up many times. As yet, its antigen is unknown. Study conclusions and caveats: Some responding clones appeared in pre-infection memory, suggesting cross-reactive memory joined.

The TCR was taken from a man younger than 30 who had mild COVID-19 (a few samples of this study predate the infection). Cell type and time point are not known. The sequencing input was PBMCs or a T cell subset sorted from them (not recorded which).

The CDR3 bases are TGTGCCAGCAGCTTCGGGACGGCGAACACTGAAGCTTTCTTT. The encoded protein is CASSFGTANTEAFF. The chain carries TRBV11-1 and TRBJ1-1; tentative D call: TRBD1 (5 bases). CDR3 length: 14 amino acids. Trimming took off 3 bases at V and 1 base at J, with 9 bases between the two ends. Germline V lookup: CDR1 SGHAT, CDR2 FQDESV (reference sequence). Supplemented by reference TRBV11-1 and TRBJ1-1, the full variable domain reads EAEVAQSPRYKITEKSQAVAFWCDPISGHATLYWYRQILGQGPELLVQFQDESVVDDSQLPKDRFSAERLKGVDSTLKIQPAELGDSAMYLCASSFGTANTEAFFGQGTRLTVV.